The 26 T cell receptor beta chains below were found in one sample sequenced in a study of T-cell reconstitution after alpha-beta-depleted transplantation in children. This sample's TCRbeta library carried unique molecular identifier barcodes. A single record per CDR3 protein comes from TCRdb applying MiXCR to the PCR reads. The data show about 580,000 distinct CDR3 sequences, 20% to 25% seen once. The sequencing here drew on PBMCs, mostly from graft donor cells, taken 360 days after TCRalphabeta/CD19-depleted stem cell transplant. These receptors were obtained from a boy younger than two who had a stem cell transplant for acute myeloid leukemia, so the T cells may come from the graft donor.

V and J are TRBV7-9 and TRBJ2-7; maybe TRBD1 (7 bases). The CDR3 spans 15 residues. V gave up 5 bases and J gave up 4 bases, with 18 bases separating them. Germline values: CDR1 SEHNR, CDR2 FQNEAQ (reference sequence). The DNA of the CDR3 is TGTGCCAGCAGCCCGCCAGGGGGGAGTAGTTACGAGCAGTACTTC. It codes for CASSPPGGSSYEQYF.

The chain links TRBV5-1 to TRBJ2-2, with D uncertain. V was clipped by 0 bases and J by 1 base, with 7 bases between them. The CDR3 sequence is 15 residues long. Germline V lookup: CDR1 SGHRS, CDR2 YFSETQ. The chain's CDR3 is CASSLGAENTGELFF. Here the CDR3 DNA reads TGCGCCAGCAGCTTGGGGGCGGAGAACACCGGGGAGCTGTTTTTT. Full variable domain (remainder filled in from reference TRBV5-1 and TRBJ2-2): KAGVTQTPRYLIKTRGQQVTLSCSPISGHRSVSWYQQTPGQGLQFLFEYFSETQRNKGNFPGRFSGRQFSNSRSEMNVSTLELGDSALYLCASSLGAENTGELFFGEGSRLTVL.

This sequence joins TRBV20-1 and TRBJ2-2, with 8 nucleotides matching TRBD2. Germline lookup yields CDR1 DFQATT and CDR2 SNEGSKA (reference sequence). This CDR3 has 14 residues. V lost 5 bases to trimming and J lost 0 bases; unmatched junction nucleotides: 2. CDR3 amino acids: CSAARGANTGELFF. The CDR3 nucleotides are TGCAGTGCTGCGCGGGGGGCGAACACCGGGGAGCTGTTTTTT.

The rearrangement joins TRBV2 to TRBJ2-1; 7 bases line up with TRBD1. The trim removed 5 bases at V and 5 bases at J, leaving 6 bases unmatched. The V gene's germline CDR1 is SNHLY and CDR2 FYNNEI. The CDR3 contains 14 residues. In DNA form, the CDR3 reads TGTGCCAGCAGTAAAGGACAGGTAAACAATGAGCAGTTCTTC. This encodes CASSKGQVNNEQFF.

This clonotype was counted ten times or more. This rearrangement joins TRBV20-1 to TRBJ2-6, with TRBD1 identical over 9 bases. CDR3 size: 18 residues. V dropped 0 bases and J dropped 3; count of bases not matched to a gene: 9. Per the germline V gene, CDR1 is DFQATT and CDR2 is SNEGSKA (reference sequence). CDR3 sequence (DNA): TGCAGTGCTAGAGATCGGGGGACAGGGCTTTTTGGGGCCAACGTCCTGACTTTC. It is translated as CSARDRGTGLFGANVLTF.

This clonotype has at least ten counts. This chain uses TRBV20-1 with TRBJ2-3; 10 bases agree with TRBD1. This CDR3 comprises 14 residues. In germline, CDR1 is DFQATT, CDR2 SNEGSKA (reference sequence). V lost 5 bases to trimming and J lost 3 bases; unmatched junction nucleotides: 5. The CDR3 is CSAVTGQGTDTQYF. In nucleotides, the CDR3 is TGCAGTGCTGTTACGGGACAGGGGACAGATACGCAGTATTTT.

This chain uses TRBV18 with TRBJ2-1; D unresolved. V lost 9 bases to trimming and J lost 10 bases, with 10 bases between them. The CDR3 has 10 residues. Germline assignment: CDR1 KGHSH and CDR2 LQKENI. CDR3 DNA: TGTGCCAGTCGAAGTACGGAGCAGTTCTTC. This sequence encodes CASRSTEQFF.

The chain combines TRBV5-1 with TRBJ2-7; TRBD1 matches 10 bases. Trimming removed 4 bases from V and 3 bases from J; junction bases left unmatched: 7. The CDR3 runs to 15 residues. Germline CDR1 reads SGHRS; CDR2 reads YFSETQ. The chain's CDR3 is CASSPGTGVFYEQYV. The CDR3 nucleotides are TGCGCCAGCAGCCCAGGGACAGGGGTCTTCTACGAGCAGTACGTC.

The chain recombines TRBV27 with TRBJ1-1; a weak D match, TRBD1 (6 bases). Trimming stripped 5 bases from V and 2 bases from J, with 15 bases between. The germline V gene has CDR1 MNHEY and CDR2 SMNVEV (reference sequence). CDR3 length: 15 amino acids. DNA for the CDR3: TGTGCCAGCAGTCCATCCGGGACACCTAACACTGAAGCTTTCTTT. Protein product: CASSPSGTPNTEAFF.

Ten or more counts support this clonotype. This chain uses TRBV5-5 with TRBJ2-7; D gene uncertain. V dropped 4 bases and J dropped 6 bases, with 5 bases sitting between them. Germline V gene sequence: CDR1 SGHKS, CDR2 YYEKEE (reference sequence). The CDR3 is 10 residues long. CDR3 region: CASSRTEQYV. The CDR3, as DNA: TGTGCCAGCAGCCGGACCGAGCAGTACGTC.

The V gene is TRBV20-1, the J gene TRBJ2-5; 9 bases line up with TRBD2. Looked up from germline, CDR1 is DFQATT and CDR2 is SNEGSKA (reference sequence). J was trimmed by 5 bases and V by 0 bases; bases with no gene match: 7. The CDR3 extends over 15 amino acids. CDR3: CSARDRPSGDETQYF. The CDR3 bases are TGCAGTGCTAGAGATCGGCCTAGCGGGGATGAGACCCAGTACTTC.

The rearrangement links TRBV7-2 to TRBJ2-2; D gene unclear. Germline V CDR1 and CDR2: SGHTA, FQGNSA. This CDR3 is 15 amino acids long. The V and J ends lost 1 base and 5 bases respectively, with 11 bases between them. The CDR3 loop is CASSLDVSPTGELFF. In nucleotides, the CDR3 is TGTGCCAGCAGCTTAGACGTCAGCCCTACCGGGGAGCTGTTTTTT.

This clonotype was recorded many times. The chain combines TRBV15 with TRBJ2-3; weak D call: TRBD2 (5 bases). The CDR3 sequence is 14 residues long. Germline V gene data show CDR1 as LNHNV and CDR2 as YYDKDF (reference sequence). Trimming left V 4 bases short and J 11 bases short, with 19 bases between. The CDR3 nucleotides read TGTGCCACCAGCAAAGGAGGACCGTCGTCCAGGCAGTATTTT. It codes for CATSKGGPSSRQYF.

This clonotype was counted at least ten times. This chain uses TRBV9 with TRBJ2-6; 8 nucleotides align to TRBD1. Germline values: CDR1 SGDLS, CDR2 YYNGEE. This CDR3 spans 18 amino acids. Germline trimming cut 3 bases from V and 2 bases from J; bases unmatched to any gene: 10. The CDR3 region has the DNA TGTGCCAGCAGCGCCCCGGACAGGGCTAGGCCTGGGGCCAACGTCCTGACTTTC. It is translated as CASSAPDRARPGANVLTF.

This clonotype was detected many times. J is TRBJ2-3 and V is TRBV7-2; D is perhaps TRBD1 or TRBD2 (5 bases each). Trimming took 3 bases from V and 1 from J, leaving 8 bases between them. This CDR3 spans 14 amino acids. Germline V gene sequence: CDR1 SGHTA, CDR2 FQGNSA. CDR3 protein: CASSLGPRTDTQYF. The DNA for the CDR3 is TGTGCCAGCAGCTTGGGACCCCGCACAGATACGCAGTATTTT.

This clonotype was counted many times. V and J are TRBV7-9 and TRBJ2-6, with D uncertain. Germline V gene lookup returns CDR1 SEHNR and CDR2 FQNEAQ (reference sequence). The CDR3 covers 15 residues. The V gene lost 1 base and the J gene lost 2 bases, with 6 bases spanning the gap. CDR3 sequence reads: CASSLGSPGANVLTF. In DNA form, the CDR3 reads TGTGCCAGCAGCTTAGGGTCTCCTGGGGCCAACGTCCTGACTTTC.

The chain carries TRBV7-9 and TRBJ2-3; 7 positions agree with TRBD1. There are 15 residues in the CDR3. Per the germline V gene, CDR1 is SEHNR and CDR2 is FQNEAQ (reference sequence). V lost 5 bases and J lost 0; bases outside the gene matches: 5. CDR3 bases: TGTGCCAGCAGCCAAGGGACAGCCAGCACAGATACGCAGTATTTT. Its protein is CASSQGTASTDTQYF.

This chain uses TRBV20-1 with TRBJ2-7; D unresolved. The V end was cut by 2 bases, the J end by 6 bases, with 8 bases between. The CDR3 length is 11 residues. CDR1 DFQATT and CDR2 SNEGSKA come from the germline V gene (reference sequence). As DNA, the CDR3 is TGCAGTGCTAGACTGGATGTCGAGCAGTACGTC. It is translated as CSARLDVEQYV.

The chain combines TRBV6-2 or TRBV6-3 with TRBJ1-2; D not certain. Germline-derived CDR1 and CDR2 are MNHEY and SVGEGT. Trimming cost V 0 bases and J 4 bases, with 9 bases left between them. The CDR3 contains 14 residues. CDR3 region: CASSYSAASYGYTF. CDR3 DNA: TGTGCCAGCAGTTACTCAGCAGCCTCCTATGGCTACACCTTC.

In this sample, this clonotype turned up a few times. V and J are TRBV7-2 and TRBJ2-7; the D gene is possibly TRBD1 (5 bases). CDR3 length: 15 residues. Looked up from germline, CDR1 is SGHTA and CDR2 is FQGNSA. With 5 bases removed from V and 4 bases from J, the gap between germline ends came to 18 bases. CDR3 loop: CASSNHPRVGYEQYF. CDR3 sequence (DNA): TGTGCCAGCAGCAACCACCCCAGGGTTGGGTACGAGCAGTACTTC.

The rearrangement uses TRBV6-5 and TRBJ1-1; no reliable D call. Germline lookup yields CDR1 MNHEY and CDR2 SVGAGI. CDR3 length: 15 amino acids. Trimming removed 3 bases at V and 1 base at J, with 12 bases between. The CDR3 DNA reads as TGTGCCAGCAGTTATGGAGGTATCAGGAACACTGAAGCTTTCTTT. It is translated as CASSYGGIRNTEAFF.

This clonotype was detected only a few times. Written as DNA, the CDR3 is TGTGCCAGCAGCCAAGAGGCCGTCAATGAGCAGTTCTTC. Its protein product is CASSQEAVNEQFF. The chain links TRBV4-2 to TRBJ2-1; no reliable D call. This CDR3 contains 13 residues. V gave up 0 bases and J gave up 6 bases, with 6 bases separating them. Germline V gene data show CDR1 as LGHNA and CDR2 as YNFKEQ.

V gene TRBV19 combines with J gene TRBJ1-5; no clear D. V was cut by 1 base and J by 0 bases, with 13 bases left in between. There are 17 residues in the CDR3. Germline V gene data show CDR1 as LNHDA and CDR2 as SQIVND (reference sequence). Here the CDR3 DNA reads TGTGCCAGTAGTATAGGCGGCAGACTCTTTAGCAATCAGCCCCAGCATTTT. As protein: CASSIGGRLFSNQPQHF.

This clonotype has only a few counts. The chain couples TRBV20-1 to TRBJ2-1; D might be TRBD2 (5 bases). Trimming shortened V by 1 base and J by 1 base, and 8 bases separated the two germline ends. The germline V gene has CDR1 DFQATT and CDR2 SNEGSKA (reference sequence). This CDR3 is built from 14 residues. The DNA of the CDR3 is TGCAGTGCTAGAGGCCCGGGATCCTACAATGAGCAGTTCTTC. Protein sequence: CSARGPGSYNEQFF.

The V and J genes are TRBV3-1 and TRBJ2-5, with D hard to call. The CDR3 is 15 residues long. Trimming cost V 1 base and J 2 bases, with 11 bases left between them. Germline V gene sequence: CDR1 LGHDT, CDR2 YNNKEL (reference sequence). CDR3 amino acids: CASSQVGEGQETQYF. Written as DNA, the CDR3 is TGTGCCAGCAGCCAAGTAGGTGAAGGGCAAGAGACCCAGTACTTC.

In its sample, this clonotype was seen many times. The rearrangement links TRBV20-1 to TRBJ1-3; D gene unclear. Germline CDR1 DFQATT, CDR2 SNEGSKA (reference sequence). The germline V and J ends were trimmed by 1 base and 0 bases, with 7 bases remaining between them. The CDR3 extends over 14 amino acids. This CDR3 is CSARVGDSGNTIYF. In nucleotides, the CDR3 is TGCAGTGCTAGAGTCGGGGACTCTGGAAACACCATATATTTT.